This TCR beta chain was obtained from a study of vaccination and CD4 T cells after COVID-19. Study summary: Post-vaccination samples were procured at a median of 72 days following dose two (range 14 to 241). Study outcomes and limitations: In convalescent patients, 304 of 307 vaccine-specific clones were mono-reactive for SARS-CoV-2 spike.

Turning to this clonotype: What it recognizes is unknown.

The Oncomine TCR Beta short-read assay sequenced DNA from cultured CD4+ T cells. TCRdb fed the PCR reads into MiXCR, producing one record per CDR3 protein. Of roughly 14,000 distinct CDR3 sequences in the sample, approximately 48% are singletons; the top ten hold 8% to 13%. Described treatment: approximately 11-day PBMC culture with coronavirus spike peptide pools or control peptides (ViraFEST assay). The trim removed 3 bases at V and 3 bases at J, leaving 10 bases unmatched. CDR1 MNHEY and CDR2 SMNVEV come from the germline V gene (reference sequence). The CDR3 is 17 residues long. The chain carries TRBV27 and TRBJ1-5; the match to TRBD1 covers 8 bases. The sample consisted of CD4+ T cells from blood, cultured in vitro, taken before SARS-CoV-2 vaccination. The receptor was isolated from a human donor who had recovered from COVID-19. The CDR3 DNA reads as TGTGCCAGCAGTTTTGCCAGGGGGCGAGAGTACAATCAGCCCCAGCATTTT. Its translation: CASSFARGREYNQPQHF.